This T cell receptor beta chain originates from a study of T cells in Graves' hyperthyroidism and ophthalmopathy. If no ophthalmopathy progression occurred within 18 months, Graves' hyperthyroidism was stable. Study results and limitations: Median prediction lead before ophthalmopathy onset was around 7 months with the model.

Regarding this clonotype: The antigen is unknown.

Amplified TCR beta CDR3 regions derived from RNA transcripts. The primer set for the first-round RT-PCR of the TCR CDR3 was HTBI. TCRdb independently ran MiXCR on the multiplex PCR reads; one entry per CDR3 protein. Of about 400,000 distinct CDR3 sequences in the sample, around a sixth were seen once. Germline CDR1 and CDR2: SNHLY and FYNNEI. The CDR3 is 15 amino acids. V shed 5 bases and J shed 0 bases, with 11 bases lying between them. This sequence was found in a woman aged 18-29 years with Graves' hyperthyroidism. Sample: blood. The chain recombines TRBV2 with TRBJ2-1; D not resolved. In DNA, the CDR3 is TGTGCCAGCAGTTCTAGTTCTAGCTCCTACAATGAGCAGTTCTTC. It encodes CASSSSSSSYNEQFF.